This T cell receptor (beta chain) was sequenced during a study of control samples from healthy donors and cancer patients (dated by TCRdb to 2020 to 2021). Library preparation employed the immunoSEQ multiplex PCR assay. TCRdb mirrors the immuneACCESS table, restricted to in-frame sequences. Some clones are absent from its copies; in checked studies, under half trace to an unresolved V gene, and the reason for the others is unknown. Here the sample has 85,000 to 90,000 clones; around 85% occur a single time. The ten most abundant clones make up approximately 2.1% of the sample. Regarding this clone: The antigen it recognizes is unknown. Base qualities were left out, and no much larger clone turns up one base away.

V is reduced by 0 bases and J by 2 bases, leaving a spacing of 8 bases between them. The CDR3 has 15 amino acids, counting the end cysteine and phenylalanine. CDR3 DNA only is kept here, 45 bases in frame from base 1. The CDR1 and CDR2 encoded by the germline V gene are MNHEY and SVGAGI. The sequenced material came from blood. The rearranged segments are TRBV6-5 and TRBJ1-5, with the D gene call left open. The clonotype was recovered from a woman aged 40 to 50 in good health. The DNA sequence reads TGTGCCAGCAGTTACTCGAGCCGCGGCAATCAGCCCCAGCATTTT. Its translation reads: CASSYSSRGNQPQHF.